The text below deals with one T cell receptor beta chain. Together with a sample-barcoded 5' primer, a J-beta primer mix was included in a second PCR lasting about 7 to 12 cycles. Sequencing recovered at least 3 million CDR3-containing paired-end reads from each sample. TCRdb processed the 5' RACE reads anew with MiXCR; each CDR3 protein has one entry. The sample records fewer than 1 million distinct CDR3 sequences, around two fifths being singletons. The length of the CDR3 is 16 residues. Germline V CDR1 and CDR2: LGHDT, YNNKEL (reference sequence). V was clipped by 4 bases and J by 4 bases, with 14 bases between them. The data stem from a study of blood T cells in healthy people across ages.

The receptor was derived from a man between 60 and 75 years old in good health. The sample was blood. The chain recombines TRBV3-1 with TRBJ1-6; TRBD1 might be the D (5 bases). CDR3 DNA sequence: TGTGCCAGCAGCCCCGGTTGGGGGGGGTATAATTCACCCCTCCACTTT. As protein: CASSPGWGGYNSPLHF. Combining the CDR3 with reference TRBV3-1 and TRBJ1-6 gives the whole variable domain DTAVSQTPKYLVTQMGNDKSIKCEQNLGHDTMYWYKQDSKKFLKIMFSYNNKELIINETVPNRFSPKSPDKAHLNLHINSLELGDSAVYFCASSPGWGGYNSPLHFGNGTRLTVT.